These T cell receptor beta chains were read from a single sample in a study of blood T cell repertoires in COVID-19. Method: immunoSEQ multiplex PCR; TCRdb's copy keeps in-frame clones and lacks some. The data show about 180,000 clones, about 91% seen once. Specimen: PBMCs or T cells enriched from blood (not recorded which). The receptor set was obtained from a woman in her thirties or forties with acute COVID-19. The CDR3 runs from the conserved cysteine through the conserved F or W. Each record gives: J gene, D gene, V gene, CDR3 DNA, CDR3 protein. The D gene is left open where the match is weak.

TRBJ2-1	TRBD1	TRBV4-3	TGCGCCAGCAGCCAAGGGACAGGGACCCCCAATGAGCAGTTCTTC	CASSQGTGTPNEQFF
TRBJ2-7	TRBD1	TRBV5-1	TGCGCCAGCAGCTTGGGACAGGGTTTGAACGAGCAGTACTTC	CASSLGQGLNEQYF
TRBJ1-1	TRBD1	TRBV30	TGTGCCACCTCCGGGACAGGGCCAGCTTTCTTT	CATSGTGPAFF
TRBJ2-3	.	TRBV25-1	TGTGCCAGCACACCCTCTAGCTTGACTAGCACAGATACGCAGTATTTT	CASTPSSLTSTDTQYF
TRBJ1-3	.	TRBV7-2	TGTGCCAGCAGCTTAGTTGGGGCGGCTGGAAACACCATATATTTT	CASSLVGAAGNTIYF
TRBJ2-3	TRBD2	TRBV9	TGTGCCACCTCAAGAGGCGGGAGTACAGATACGCAGTATTTT	CATSRGGSTDTQYF
TRBJ2-1	.	TRBV5-1	TGCGCCAGCAGCCTCTCAGGGTCCTACAATGAGCAGTTCTTC	CASSLSGSYNEQFF
TRBJ1-5	.	TRBV15	TGTGCCACCAGCCGGACAGTTAATCAGCCCCAGCATTTT	CATSRTVNQPQHF
TRBJ2-3	TRBD2	TRBV9	TGTGCCAGCAGCGTTTCCCACCGGGGGGGCGTCACAGATACGCAGTATTTT	CASSVSHRGGVTDTQYF
TRBJ2-5	TRBD2	TRBV7-6	TGTGCCAGCAGCTTAGGGACTAGCGGGGGAGAAGAGACCCAGTACTTC	CASSLGTSGGEETQYF
TRBJ2-7	TRBD1	TRBV30	TGTGCCTGGAGTCCCGGGACAGGGTCCGACGAGCAGTACTTC	CAWSPGTGSDEQYF
TRBJ1-2	TRBD1	TRBV6-5	TGTGCCAGCAGCCGACAGGGCCGCGTTAACTATGGCTACACCTTC	CASSRQGRVNYGYTF
TRBJ1-3	.	TRBV7-8	TGTGCCAGCAGCTTAGCCGGGACAAGCTCTGGAAACACCATATATTTT	CASSLAGTSSGNTIYF
TRBJ2-1	.	TRBV9	TGTGCCAGCAGCGCCCGTAGTATCGCCTACAATGAGCAGTTCTTC	CASSARSIAYNEQFF
TRBJ2-3	.	TRBV5-6	TGTGCCAGCAGCTTGGCTACAGATACGCAGTATTTT	CASSLATDTQYF
TRBJ1-4	TRBD1	TRBV7-9	TGTGCCAGCAGCCGAGACAGGGGTCATGAAAAACTGTTTTTT	CASSRDRGHEKLFF
TRBJ2-2	TRBD2	TRBV2	TGTGCCAGCAGGGGGACTAGCGGGAACACCGGGGAGCTGTTTTTT	CASRGTSGNTGELFF
TRBJ2-3	TRBD2	TRBV18	TGTGCCAGCTCACCACAGGCTAGCGGGGGCCGCACAGATACGCAGTATTTT	CASSPQASGGRTDTQYF
TRBJ1-5	.	TRBV6-1	TGTGCCAGCAGTGAGGGCAGGGCGTGGGATCAGCCCCAGCATTTT	CASSEGRAWDQPQHF
TRBJ2-2	.	TRBV28	TGTGCCACCGTGGACAGGAACACCGGGGAGCTGTTTTTT	CATVDRNTGELFF
TRBJ1-1	.	TRBV7-9	TGTGCCAGCAGCTTAGGGGGGGAGAACACTGAAGCTTTCTTT	CASSLGGENTEAFF
TRBJ2-2	.	TRBV2	TGTGCCAGCAGACTCCAATACGCGAACACCGGGGAGCTGTTTTTT	CASRLQYANTGELFF